These 9 T cell receptor beta chains were sequenced from one sample in a study of shared clonotypes between healthy human individuals. Some clones are missing from TCRdb's copy, which holds only in-frame ones; the method was immunoSEQ multiplex PCR. The data hold roughly 450,000 clones, with less than 85% observed a single time. What was sequenced was PBMCs. The receptors come from a woman between 35 and 50 years old in good health. Some clones in this sample may be carry-over from other donors' samples.

This rearrangement joins TRBV7-7 to TRBJ2-3; D might be TRBD2 (5 bases). Trimming took 5 bases from V and 2 from J, leaving 20 bases between them. This CDR3 is built from 17 residues. CDR1 and CDR2 from the germline V gene are SSHAT and FNYEAQ (reference sequence). The CDR3 loop reads CASSPGWPGKSTDTQYF. As DNA, the CDR3 is TGTGCCAGCAGCCCGGGGTGGCCCGGGAAATCCACAGATACGCAGTATTTT.

V and J are TRBV28 and TRBJ2-7; D possibly uses TRBD1 or TRBD2 (6 bases each). Germline V gene sequence: CDR1 MDHEN, CDR2 SYDVKM. Trimming removed 5 bases from V and 4 bases from J, with 21 bases in between. This CDR3 comprises 16 residues. The CDR3 loop is CASSAQGTVDRYEQYF. CDR3 sequence (DNA): TGTGCCAGCAGTGCCCAGGGGACTGTGGACCGTTACGAGCAGTACTTC.

This clone has a count of ten or more. This chain links TRBV19 with TRBJ2-3, with 9 bases fitting TRBD1. The CDR3 runs to 14 residues. CDR1 LNHDA and CDR2 SQIVND come from the germline V gene (reference sequence). V was pared by 4 bases and J by 3 bases, with 2 bases of the junction left unmatched. Written as DNA, the CDR3 is TGTGCCAGTAGTAGGGACAGGGCTACAGATACGCAGTATTTT. Residues: CASSRDRATDTQYF.

On this clone itself: Different DNA sequences within this sample yield the same CDR3. The chain has TRBV5-1 and TRBJ2-1; unclear D gene. V was shortened by 4 bases and J by 1 base, with 6 bases between the two germline ends. CDR1 SGHRS and CDR2 YFSETQ come from the germline V gene. The CDR3 has 13 amino acids. For the CDR3, the DNA is TGCGCCAGCAGCCTAGGGTCCTACAATGAGCAGTTCTTC. This translates into CASSLGSYNEQFF.

This chain uses TRBV2 with TRBJ2-7; no reliable D call. The CDR3 is 14 amino acids. The germline CDR1 and CDR2 sequences are SNHLY and FYNNEI. V was shortened by 1 base and J by 2 bases, with 9 bases between the two germline ends. CDR3 loop: CASSEVNRAYEQYF. The CDR3 nucleotides are TGTGCCAGCAGTGAAGTGAACAGAGCCTACGAGCAGTACTTC.

The chain combines TRBV19 with TRBJ2-7; 8 bases line up with TRBD2. J gave up 3 bases and V 4 bases, and 5 bases lay outside the gene matches. This CDR3 comprises 14 residues. Germline V gives CDR1 LNHDA, CDR2 SQIVND (reference sequence). The CDR3 sequence: CASSTTSGFYEQYF. CDR3 sequence (DNA): TGTGCCAGTAGTACCACTAGCGGATTCTACGAGCAGTACTTC.

This rearrangement joins TRBV27 to TRBJ2-2, with D hard to call. Trimming took 3 bases from V and 9 from J, leaving 23 bases between them. Germline V lookup: CDR1 MNHEY, CDR2 SMNVEV (reference sequence). There are 17 residues in the CDR3. The CDR3 nucleotides are TGTGCCAGCAGTTTGCCCTCGGTACGTAACACCTACCGGGAGCTGTTTTTT. Amino acid sequence: CASSLPSVRNTYRELFF.

This chain joins TRBV7-9 and TRBJ1-6; 10 nucleotides line up with TRBD1. The germline CDR1 and CDR2 sequences are SEHNR and FQNEAQ (reference sequence). The V and J ends lost 3 bases and 6 bases, in that order; junction bases with no gene match: 5. The CDR3 has 16 amino acids. CDR3 residues: CASSFSGQGGNSPLHF. The CDR3 DNA sequence: TGTGCCAGCAGCTTCTCCGGACAGGGGGGTAATTCACCCCTCCACTTT.

V and J are TRBV7-2 and TRBJ2-3, with D possibly called TRBD1 or TRBD2 (5 bases each). Looked up from germline, CDR1 is SGHTA and CDR2 is FQGNSA. The V end was cut by 5 bases, the J end by 2 bases, with 8 bases between. The CDR3 has 13 amino acids. The CDR3 coding sequence is TGTGCCAGCAGCCGGGGCCTCACAGATACGCAGTATTTT. It codes for CASSRGLTDTQYF.